A selection of T cell receptor beta chains follows, all from one sample in a study of blood T cell repertoires in COVID-19. Profiling relied on immunoSEQ multiplex PCR, and the TCRdb table lists in-frame clones only, not all of them. The sample comprises about 190,000 clones, roughly nine tenths of which are singletons, and around 1.1% rests with the top ten. Sample: peripheral blood. These TCRs come from a man aged 30 to 39 with acute or convalescent COVID-19. Both conserved end residues are part of each CDR3. Fields, in order: D gene, clone size, V gene, J gene, CDR3 protein, CDR3 DNA. The D gene is left open where the match is weak. Clone size appears in some rows only: once, few, many, or a class for an expanded clone.

d_gene: NA; abundance: NA; v_gene: TRBV10-3; j_gene: TRBJ1-2; CDR3aa: CAISDPASGHTFDTF; CDR3nt: TGTGCCATCAGTGACCCTGCCTCTGGACATACGTTCGACACCTTC
d_gene: TRBD2; abundance: NA; v_gene: TRBV9; j_gene: TRBJ2-3; CDR3aa: CASSVDGRTDTQYF; CDR3nt: TGTGCCAGCAGCGTAGACGGGAGGACAGATACGCAGTATTTT
d_gene: NA; abundance: NA; v_gene: TRBV19; j_gene: TRBJ1-1; CDR3aa: CASSTGRTNTEAFF; CDR3nt: TGTGCCAGTTCTACAGGACGGACGAACACTGAAGCTTTCTTT
d_gene: NA; abundance: NA; v_gene: TRBV4-2; j_gene: TRBJ1-5; CDR3aa: CASSQDQAPRIVSRPQHF; CDR3nt: TGTGCCAGCAGCCAAGATCAAGCTCCCCGCATAGTAAGTCGGCCCCAGCATTTT
d_gene: TRBD1; abundance: NA; v_gene: TRBV5-1; j_gene: TRBJ2-5; CDR3aa: CASSLVRTGGPETQYF; CDR3nt: TGCGCCAGCAGCTTGGTCCGGACAGGGGGCCCGGAGACCCAGTACTTC
d_gene: TRBD1; abundance: once; v_gene: TRBV24-1; j_gene: TRBJ2-2; CDR3aa: CATSDTGGKIKKGELFF; CDR3nt: TGTGCCACCAGTGATACAGGGGGAAAGATTAAGAAGGGGGAGCTGTTTTTT
d_gene: NA; abundance: many; v_gene: TRBV19; j_gene: TRBJ1-1; CDR3aa: CAITRVAGGNTEAFF; CDR3nt: TGTGCCATCACTAGGGTGGCAGGAGGGAACACTGAAGCTTTCTTT
d_gene: TRBD1; abundance: few; v_gene: TRBV19; j_gene: TRBJ1-5; CDR3aa: CASSTGNGASNQPQHF; CDR3nt: TGTGCCAGCTCGACAGGGAATGGGGCTAGCAATCAGCCCCAGCATTTT
d_gene: NA; abundance: once; v_gene: TRBV5-8; j_gene: TRBJ2-2; CDR3aa: CASSPALSRLYTGELFF; CDR3nt: TGTGCCAGCAGCCCGGCACTTAGCCGCCTCTACACCGGGGAGCTGTTTTTT
d_gene: NA; abundance: NA; v_gene: TRBV19; j_gene: TRBJ1-5; CDR3aa: CASTQANQPQHF; CDR3nt: TGTGCCAGTACTCAAGCCAATCAGCCCCAGCATTTT
d_gene: NA; abundance: NA; v_gene: TRBV14; j_gene: TRBJ1-5; CDR3aa: CAGEGPSNQPQHF; CDR3nt: TGTGCCGGGGAGGGCCCGAGCAATCAGCCCCAGCATTTT
d_gene: NA; abundance: NA; v_gene: TRBV6-5; j_gene: TRBJ2-1; CDR3aa: CASSYSIRDKNNEQFF; CDR3nt: TGTGCCAGCAGTTACTCGATCCGGGATAAGAACAATGAGCAGTTCTTC
d_gene: TRBD1; abundance: NA; v_gene: TRBV9; j_gene: TRBJ2-7; CDR3aa: CVSSAYRDSIYEQYF; CDR3nt: TGTGTCAGCAGCGCTTACCGGGACAGCATCTACGAGCAGTACTTC
d_gene: TRBD1; abundance: NA; v_gene: TRBV19; j_gene: TRBJ1-2; CDR3aa: CASRKQGASNYGYTF; CDR3nt: TGTGCCAGTAGGAAACAGGGGGCTTCTAACTATGGCTACACCTTC
d_gene: NA; abundance: once; v_gene: TRBV27; j_gene: TRBJ2-7; CDR3aa: CASARPTILKYEQYF; CDR3nt: TGTGCCAGCGCCCGTCCCACTATCCTGAAATACGAGCAGTACTTC
d_gene: TRBD1; abundance: few; v_gene: TRBV18; j_gene: TRBJ2-7; CDR3aa: CASSPFDRGLGEQYF; CDR3nt: TGTGCCAGCTCACCATTTGACAGGGGGCTAGGCGAGCAGTACTTC
d_gene: TRBD2; abundance: NA; v_gene: TRBV13; j_gene: TRBJ2-3; CDR3aa: CASSLGGTTSTDTQYF; CDR3nt: TGTGCCAGCAGCTTAGGGGGGACTACCTCCACAGATACGCAGTATTTT
d_gene: NA; abundance: once; v_gene: TRBV25-1; j_gene: TRBJ1-2; CDR3aa: CASSEFHQGSRVHGYTF; CDR3nt: TGTGCCAGCAGTGAGTTCCATCAGGGTTCCCGAGTCCATGGCTACACCTTC
d_gene: NA; abundance: NA; v_gene: TRBV5-1; j_gene: TRBJ2-2; CDR3aa: CASSGPNTGELFF; CDR3nt: TGCGCCAGCAGTGGCCCGAACACCGGGGAGCTGTTTTTT
d_gene: NA; abundance: NA; v_gene: TRBV7-8; j_gene: TRBJ1-4; CDR3aa: CASSPGGSAATNEKLFF; CDR3nt: TGTGCCAGCAGCCCGGGGGGTAGCGCTGCAACTAATGAAAAACTGTTTTTT
d_gene: NA; abundance: NA; v_gene: TRBV6-5; j_gene: TRBJ1-3; CDR3aa: CASSLTPGNTIYF; CDR3nt: TGTGCCAGCAGCCTCACACCTGGAAACACCATATATTTT
d_gene: NA; abundance: NA; v_gene: TRBV11-2; j_gene: TRBJ2-7; CDR3aa: CASSLYSSYEQYF; CDR3nt: TGTGCCAGCAGCTTATACAGCTCCTACGAGCAGTACTTC
d_gene: NA; abundance: once; v_gene: TRBV5-5; j_gene: TRBJ1-6; CDR3aa: CASSKRQTTVDGSPLHF; CDR3nt: TGTGCCAGCAGCAAAAGACAGACGACTGTGGATGGTTCACCCCTCCACTTT
d_gene: TRBD2; abundance: NA; v_gene: TRBV18; j_gene: TRBJ2-3; CDR3aa: CASSLGGSPTDTQYF; CDR3nt: TGTGCCAGCTCATTGGGCGGGAGTCCCACAGATACGCAGTATTTT
d_gene: NA; abundance: NA; v_gene: TRBV3-1/TRBV3-2; j_gene: TRBJ2-5; CDR3aa: CASSHNAAGLQETQYF; CDR3nt: TGTGCCAGCAGCCATAATGCGGCGGGGCTTCAAGAGACCCAGTACTTC
d_gene: TRBD1; abundance: once; v_gene: TRBV29-1; j_gene: TRBJ2-7; CDR3aa: CSVEGPGQGVYEQYF; CDR3nt: TGCAGCGTTGAAGGCCCGGGACAGGGAGTCTACGAGCAGTACTTC
d_gene: TRBD1; abundance: NA; v_gene: TRBV28; j_gene: TRBJ1-6; CDR3aa: CASTRDRVSPLHF; CDR3nt: TGTGCCTCGACCCGGGACAGGGTTTCACCCCTCCACTTT
d_gene: NA; abundance: once; v_gene: TRBV29-1; j_gene: TRBJ1-1; CDR3aa: CSVEGHAEAFF; CDR3nt: TGCAGCGTTGAAGGGCACGCTGAAGCTTTCTTT
d_gene: TRBD1; abundance: NA; v_gene: TRBV14; j_gene: TRBJ2-1; CDR3aa: CASSRLQGPYNEQFF; CDR3nt: TGTGCCAGCAGCAGATTACAGGGGCCTTACAATGAGCAGTTCTTC
d_gene: NA; abundance: NA; v_gene: TRBV28; j_gene: TRBJ2-2; CDR3aa: CAGRPQTTGELFF; CDR3nt: TGTGCCGGCCGGCCACAGACCACCGGGGAGCTGTTTTTT
d_gene: NA; abundance: few; v_gene: TRBV27; j_gene: TRBJ1-6; CDR3aa: CASGREDNSPLHF; CDR3nt: TGTGCCAGCGGCCGGGAGGATAATTCACCCCTCCACTTT
d_gene: TRBD1; abundance: NA; v_gene: TRBV18; j_gene: TRBJ2-6; CDR3aa: CASGSGGPGANVLTF; CDR3nt: TGTGCCAGCGGGTCAGGGGGCCCTGGGGCCAACGTCCTGACTTTC
d_gene: NA; abundance: NA; v_gene: TRBV12-5; j_gene: TRBJ2-5; CDR3aa: CASGLGRAQETQYF; CDR3nt: TGTGCTAGTGGTTTGGGCAGGGCGCAAGAGACCCAGTACTTC
d_gene: NA; abundance: NA; v_gene: TRBV30; j_gene: TRBJ1-6; CDR3aa: CAWSVIGDLINSPLHF; CDR3nt: TGTGCCTGGAGTGTAATCGGGGACTTGATTAATTCACCCCTCCACTTT
d_gene: NA; abundance: NA; v_gene: TRBV5-1; j_gene: TRBJ1-1; CDR3aa: CASSLAGYGEAFF; CDR3nt: TGCGCCAGCAGCTTGGCAGGCTACGGTGAAGCTTTCTTT
d_gene: NA; abundance: NA; v_gene: TRBV11-2; j_gene: TRBJ2-1; CDR3aa: CASSSNRAVEQFF; CDR3nt: TGTGCCAGCAGTTCAAACAGGGCGGTTGAGCAGTTCTTC
d_gene: NA; abundance: once; v_gene: TRBV6-5; j_gene: TRBJ1-1; CDR3aa: CASSRGNTEAFF; CDR3nt: TGTGCCAGCAGTAGGGGAAACACTGAAGCTTTCTTT
d_gene: NA; abundance: NA; v_gene: TRBV2; j_gene: TRBJ2-7; CDR3aa: CASSERRVPYEQYF; CDR3nt: TGTGCCAGCAGTGAAAGGCGGGTCCCCTACGAGCAGTACTTC
d_gene: NA; abundance: NA; v_gene: TRBV30; j_gene: TRBJ1-5; CDR3aa: CAWSSGLNQPQHF; CDR3nt: TGTGCCTGGAGCTCAGGACTCAATCAGCCCCAGCATTTT
d_gene: TRBD2; abundance: NA; v_gene: TRBV3-1/TRBV3-2; j_gene: TRBJ2-3; CDR3aa: CASSQVISGADTQYF; CDR3nt: TGTGCCAGCAGCCAAGTGATTAGCGGGGCAGATACGCAGTATTTT
d_gene: NA; abundance: once; v_gene: TRBV2; j_gene: TRBJ2-7; CDR3aa: CASSAGASYEQYF; CDR3nt: TGTGCCAGCAGTGCAGGTGCATCCTACGAGCAGTACTTC
d_gene: NA; abundance: NA; v_gene: TRBV11-2; j_gene: TRBJ2-7; CDR3aa: CASSLAPYEQYF; CDR3nt: TGTGCCAGCAGCTTGGCCCCCTACGAGCAGTACTTC
d_gene: TRBD1; abundance: NA; v_gene: TRBV9; j_gene: TRBJ2-1; CDR3aa: CASSVQGAPYNEQFF; CDR3nt: TGTGCCAGCAGCGTACAGGGGGCACCGTACAATGAGCAGTTCTTC
d_gene: NA; abundance: NA; v_gene: TRBV5-8; j_gene: TRBJ1-4; CDR3aa: CASSLQGVGEKLFF; CDR3nt: TGTGCCAGCAGCTTACAGGGAGTAGGGGAAAAACTGTTTTTT
d_gene: NA; abundance: once; v_gene: TRBV5-1; j_gene: TRBJ1-1; CDR3aa: CASSLNSRVIEAFF; CDR3nt: TGCGCCAGCAGCTTGAACTCCAGGGTAATTGAAGCTTTCTTT
d_gene: NA; abundance: NA; v_gene: TRBV5-1; j_gene: TRBJ1-3; CDR3aa: CASSLGVRVYGNTIYF; CDR3nt: TGCGCCAGCAGCTTGGGGGTCAGGGTCTATGGAAACACCATATATTTT
d_gene: NA; abundance: NA; v_gene: TRBV19; j_gene: TRBJ1-5; CDR3aa: CASSSRRGQPQHF; CDR3nt: TGTGCCAGTAGTTCCCGCAGGGGACAGCCCCAGCATTTT
d_gene: TRBD2; abundance: NA; v_gene: TRBV27; j_gene: TRBJ2-1; CDR3aa: CASSSYRAGGDNEQFF; CDR3nt: TGTGCCAGCAGTTCCTACCGAGCGGGAGGGGACAATGAGCAGTTCTTC
d_gene: NA; abundance: NA; v_gene: TRBV7-3; j_gene: TRBJ2-5; CDR3aa: CASSPTAGREETQYF; CDR3nt: TGTGCCAGCAGCCCGACGGCGGGAAGGGAGGAGACCCAGTACTTC
d_gene: NA; abundance: NA; v_gene: TRBV5-6; j_gene: TRBJ2-3; CDR3aa: CASSLDGTQYF; CDR3nt: TGTGCCAGCAGCTTGGACGGTACGCAGTATTTT
d_gene: TRBD1; abundance: NA; v_gene: TRBV2; j_gene: TRBJ1-6; CDR3aa: CASRTTGPNSPLHF; CDR3nt: TGTGCCAGCAGGACGACAGGGCCCAATTCACCCCTCCACTTT
d_gene: TRBD1; abundance: NA; v_gene: TRBV28; j_gene: TRBJ1-2; CDR3aa: CASSLGTGRGGYTF; CDR3nt: TGTGCCAGCAGTCTCGGGACAGGGCGAGGAGGCTACACCTTC
d_gene: TRBD1; abundance: NA; v_gene: TRBV9; j_gene: TRBJ1-1; CDR3aa: CASSRGQGGVNTEAFF; CDR3nt: TGTGCCAGCAGCCGAGGACAGGGAGGCGTGAACACTGAAGCTTTCTTT
d_gene: TRBD2; abundance: NA; v_gene: TRBV11-1; j_gene: TRBJ2-1; CDR3aa: CASSLTGGGLAVEQFF; CDR3nt: TGTGCCAGCAGCTTGACCGGAGGCGGACTAGCAGTTGAGCAGTTCTTC
d_gene: NA; abundance: NA; v_gene: TRBV15; j_gene: TRBJ1-5; CDR3aa: CATSRDRGGHQPQHF; CDR3nt: TGTGCCACCAGCAGAGATAGGGGTGGCCATCAGCCCCAGCATTTT
d_gene: TRBD1; abundance: once; v_gene: TRBV30; j_gene: TRBJ1-2; CDR3aa: CAWSQGAGYTF; CDR3nt: TGTGCCTGGAGCCAGGGGGCTGGCTACACCTTC
d_gene: NA; abundance: NA; v_gene: TRBV3-1/TRBV3-2; j_gene: TRBJ1-1; CDR3aa: CASSQVTGNTEAFF; CDR3nt: TGTGCCAGCAGCCAAGTAACAGGGAACACTGAAGCTTTCTTT